This T cell receptor (beta chain) appears in the sequencing data of a study of human T cells and chemical hapten exposure. Noted time point: patch test 1, 2 weeks after DPC sensitization. Treatment here: therapeutic diphenylcyclopropenone sensitization with weekly scalp DPC. The CDR3 extends over 16 amino acids. With 3 bases removed from V and 2 bases from J, the gap between germline ends came to 17 bases. Germline CDR1 is SGDLS and CDR2 is YYNGEE. In TCRdb, the RACE reads were re-called with MiXCR into one record per CDR3 protein. This table has approximately 350,000 distinct CDR3 sequences, around 7% appearing once.

This sequence originates from a woman aged 18-35 years with alopecia areata. Some clones in this sample may be carry-over from other donors' samples. Sequencing used whole blood, obtained in connection with sensitization to the hapten diphenylcyclopropenone (DPC). The chain carries TRBV9 and TRBJ2-5; no firm D call. The CDR3, as DNA: TGTGCCAGCAGCGCCTACTCGGGTGCGTCGCAAGAGACCCAGTACTTC. The encoded protein is CASSAYSGASQETQYF.